Listed here are 8 T cell receptor beta chains from one sample, sequenced in a study of cytomegalovirus exposure and HLA in healthy donors. The PCR was carried out with 60 Vbeta primers and 13 Jbeta primers. The protocol was immunoSEQ multiplex PCR, while the TCRdb copy is restricted to in-frame clones and leaves out a portion. Among some 170,000 clones listed, roughly 80% were seen once. The sequenced sample consisted of PBMCs. These receptors originate from a man aged 30 to 39 in good health and CMV-seronegative.

A few counts support this clone. V gene TRBV5-3 combines with J gene TRBJ2-7; D is ambiguous. TRBV5-3 is sorted into the ORF group, with uncertain function. The germline V and J ends were trimmed by 0 bases and 6 bases, with 13 bases remaining between them. The CDR3 is made up of 14 amino acids. The DNA of the CDR3 is TGTGCCAGAAGCTTGGAAATGGGCGAGAGCGAGCAGTACTTC. It yields the protein CARSLEMGESEQYF.

The chain joins TRBV19 to TRBJ2-7, with D tentatively TRBD2 (5 bases). Deletions cut 1 base from V and 7 bases from J, with 11 bases between. This CDR3 is built from 13 residues. CDR1 is LNHDA, CDR2 SQIVND, per germline (reference sequence). The CDR3 loop is CASSIGGGREQYF. Written as DNA, the CDR3 is TGTGCCAGTAGTATAGGCGGCGGGCGGGAGCAGTACTTC.

The rearrangement joins TRBV10-2 to TRBJ2-5; 7 positions match TRBD1. The CDR3 runs 15 residues. The trim removed 4 bases at V and 2 bases at J, leaving 7 bases unmatched. Per the germline V gene, CDR1 is WSHSY and CDR2 is SAAADI. The CDR3 here is CASSARDRKQETQYF. CDR3 coding DNA: TGCGCCAGCAGTGCCAGGGACAGAAAACAAGAGACCCAGTACTTC.

This sequence joins TRBV2 and TRBJ1-1, with a weak D call TRBD1 (6 bases). The germline V and J ends were trimmed by 5 bases and 0 bases, with 10 bases remaining between them. The CDR3 has 14 residues. Looked up from germline, CDR1 is SNHLY and CDR2 is FYNNEI. CDR3 amino acids: CASSLDRLNTEAFF. CDR3 bases: TGTGCCAGCAGTCTCGACAGGCTGAACACTGAAGCTTTCTTT. The full variable domain, rest sourced from reference TRBV2 and TRBJ1-1, is EPEVTQTPSHQVTQMGQEVILRCVPISNHLYFYWYRQILGQKVEFLVSFYNNEISEKSEIFDDQFSVERPDGSNFTLKIRSTKLEDSAMYFCASSLDRLNTEAFFGQGTRLTVV.

The V gene is TRBV21-1, the J gene TRBJ1-4; the table's D call of TRBD1 was not tested on the DNA. TRBV21-1 is tagged as a pseudogene. The length of the CDR3 is 16 residues. The CDR3 protein is CASSKVETGIGEKLFF. The DNA for the CDR3 is TGTGCCAGCAGCAAAGTAGAAACAGGGATAGGTGAAAAACTGTTTTTT.

This clone was observed a single time. CDR3 region: CASSPPRGTDTQYF. CDR3 nucleotides: TGCGCCAGCAGCCCCCCGAGAGGGACAGATACGCAGTATTTT. The J gene is TRBJ2-3, the V gene TRBV5-1; a weak D match, TRBD2 (5 bases). V was cut by 4 bases and J by 3 bases, with 12 bases left in between. CDR3 length: 14 amino acids. The V gene's germline CDR1 is SGHRS and CDR2 YFSETQ.

V and J are TRBV4-3 and TRBJ1-2; no definite D call. In germline, CDR1 is LGHNA, CDR2 YSLEER. CDR3 size: 18 residues. The V end lost 0 bases, the J end lost 6 bases, and 23 bases lay between the germline ends. The CDR3 nucleotides are TGCGCCAGCAGCCAAGATCGAACAGACCTCGACGCGTTAGATGGCTACACCTTC. The encoded protein is CASSQDRTDLDALDGYTF.

The CDR3 DNA follows: TGTGCCAGCAGCTTAGCGGGGCTAGCGGAGGAGCAGTACTTC. This translates into CASSLAGLAEEQYF. This chain connects TRBV7-2 to TRBJ2-7; 7 nucleotides match TRBD2. V dropped 0 bases and J dropped 7; count of bases not matched to a gene: 6. The CDR3 runs 14 residues. Germline assignment: CDR1 SGHTA and CDR2 FQGNSA.